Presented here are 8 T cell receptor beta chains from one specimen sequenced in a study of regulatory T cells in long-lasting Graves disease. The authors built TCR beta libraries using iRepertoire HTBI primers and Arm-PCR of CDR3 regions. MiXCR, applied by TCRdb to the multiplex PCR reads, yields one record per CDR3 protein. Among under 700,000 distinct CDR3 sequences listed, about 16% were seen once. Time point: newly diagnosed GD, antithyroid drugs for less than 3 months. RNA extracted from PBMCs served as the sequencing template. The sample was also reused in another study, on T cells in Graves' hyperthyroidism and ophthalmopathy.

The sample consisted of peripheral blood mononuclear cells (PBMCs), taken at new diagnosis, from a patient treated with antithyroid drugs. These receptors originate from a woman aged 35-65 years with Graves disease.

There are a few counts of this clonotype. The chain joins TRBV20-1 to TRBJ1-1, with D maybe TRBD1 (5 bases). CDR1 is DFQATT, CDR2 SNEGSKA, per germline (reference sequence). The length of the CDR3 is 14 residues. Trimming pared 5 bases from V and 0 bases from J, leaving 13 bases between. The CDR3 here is CSARRGGLNTEAFF. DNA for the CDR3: TGCAGTGCTCGTCGGGGGGGGTTGAACACTGAAGCTTTCTTT.

The CDR3 here is CASSQDQLGGRETQYF. CDR3 bases: TGTGCCAGCAGCCAAGATCAACTAGGGGGCCGGGAGACCCAGTACTTC. V gene TRBV4-2 combines with J gene TRBJ2-5; 7 positions match TRBD1. There are 16 residues in the CDR3. The junction had 9 bases not matched to a gene; V was cut back by 0 bases and J by 5 bases. From germline, CDR1 is LGHNA and CDR2 YNFKEQ.

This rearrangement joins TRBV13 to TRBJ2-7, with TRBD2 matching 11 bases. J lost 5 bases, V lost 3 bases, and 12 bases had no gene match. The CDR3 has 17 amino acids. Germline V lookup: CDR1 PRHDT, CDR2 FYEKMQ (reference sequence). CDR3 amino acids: CASSLNPVTSGDHEQYF. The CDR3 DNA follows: TGTGCCAGCAGCTTGAATCCAGTGACTAGCGGGGACCACGAGCAGTACTTC.

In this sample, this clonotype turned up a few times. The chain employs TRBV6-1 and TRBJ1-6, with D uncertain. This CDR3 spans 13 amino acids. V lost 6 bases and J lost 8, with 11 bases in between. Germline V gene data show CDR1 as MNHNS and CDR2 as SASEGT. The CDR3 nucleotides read TGTGCCAGCAGCGAAACGAGGGATTCACCCCTCCACTTT. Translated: CASSETRDSPLHF.

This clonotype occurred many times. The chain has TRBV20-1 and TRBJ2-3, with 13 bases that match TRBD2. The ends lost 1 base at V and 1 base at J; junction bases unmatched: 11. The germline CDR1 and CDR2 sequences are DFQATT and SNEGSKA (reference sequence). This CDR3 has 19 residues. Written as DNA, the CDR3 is TGCAGTGCTAGAGGATTAGGACTAGCGGGGGTGTCTGGCACAGATACGCAGTATTTT. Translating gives CSARGLGLAGVSGTDTQYF.

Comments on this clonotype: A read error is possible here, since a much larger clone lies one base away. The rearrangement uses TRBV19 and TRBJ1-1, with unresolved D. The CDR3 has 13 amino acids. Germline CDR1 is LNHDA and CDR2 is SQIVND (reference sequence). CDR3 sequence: CASSMGGNTVAFF. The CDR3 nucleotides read TGTGCCAGTAGTATGGGCGGGAACACTGTAGCTTTCTTT.

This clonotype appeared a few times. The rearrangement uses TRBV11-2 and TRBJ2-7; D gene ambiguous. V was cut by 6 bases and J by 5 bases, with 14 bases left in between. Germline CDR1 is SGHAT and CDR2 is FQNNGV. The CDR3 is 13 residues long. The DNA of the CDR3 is TGTGCCAGCAGATGGACCGCGGCGGACGAGCAGTACTTC. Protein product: CASRWTAADEQYF.

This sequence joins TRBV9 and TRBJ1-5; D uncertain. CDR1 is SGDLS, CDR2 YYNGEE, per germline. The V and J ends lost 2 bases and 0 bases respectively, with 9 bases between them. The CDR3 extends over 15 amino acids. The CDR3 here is CASSVGYDSNQPQHF. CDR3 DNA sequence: TGTGCCAGCAGCGTTGGATATGATAGCAATCAGCCCCAGCATTTT.